The T cell receptor beta chain under discussion was sequenced for a study of cytomegalovirus exposure and HLA in healthy donors. General study results and limits: Cytomegalovirus-associated TCR beta chains were listed, numbering more than 150. An analysis that came later showed most CMV-associated TCR beta chains appearing HLA-restricted. In a later analysis, across HLA loci, associated TCR counts were highest for DRB1, lowest for HLA-C.

Germline-derived CDR1 and CDR2 are PRHDT and FYEKMQ (reference sequence). J lost 1 base, V lost 5 bases, and 5 bases had no gene match. The CDR3 contains 14 residues. About this clone: What it recognizes is unknown.

The PCR contained 60 Vbeta and 13 Jbeta primers. The table came from immunoSEQ multiplex PCR; TCRdb's copy has only in-frame clones and leaves some out. The sample consists of 100,000 to 150,000 clones, around 83% of them appearing once. The rearrangement uses TRBV13 and TRBJ2-7; 7 nucleotides line up with TRBD1. This clonotype was obtained from a girl aged 2-10 years in good health and CMV-seronegative. Sequenced: PBMCs. This CDR3 reads CASSGDSRSYEQYF. DNA for the CDR3: TGTGCCAGCAGCGGGGACAGCCGTTCCTACGAGCAGTACTTC.